Listed below are T cell receptor beta chains from one sample, sequenced in a study of Graves' ophthalmopathy and Graves' hyperthyroidism. TCRdb itself ran the multiplex PCR reads through MiXCR, one entry per CDR3 protein. This sample has under 800,000 distinct CDR3 sequences; 22% occur once, and the top ten carry around 6.9%. Source material: peripheral blood. The receptors stem from a woman under 30 with stable Graves' hyperthyroidism. Some clones in this sample may be carry-over from other donors' samples. Each CDR3 is given with its conserved first and last residue. The D gene is left open where the match is weak. Size is omitted from some rows. Given values are once, few, many or a class for expanded clones.

many	TRBJ2-7	TRBV11-3	-	CASSLGQGETYEQYF	TGTGCCAGCAGCTTAGGTCAGGGTGAGACCTACGAGCAGTACTTC
-	TRBJ1-2	TRBV6-1	TRBD1	CASSPTGGQNYGYTF	TGTGCCAGCAGTCCCACAGGGGGACAAAACTATGGCTACACCTTC
-	TRBJ1-6	TRBV12-3/TRBV12-4	-	CASIPPESRSPLHF	TGTGCCAGCATCCCTCCTGAGAGTCGGTCACCCCTCCACTTT
-	TRBJ2-5	TRBV20-1	TRBD1	CSAILPGQGFGETQYF	TGCAGTGCTATTCTCCCGGGACAGGGCTTTGGGGAGACCCAGTACTTC
many	TRBJ2-7	TRBV2	-	CASKEGRYEQYF	TGTGCCAGCAAGGAGGGGAGGTACGAGCAGTACTTC
many	TRBJ2-4	TRBV7-8	-	CASSLQAYRGKNIQYF	TGTGCCAGCAGCTTACAAGCGTATCGGGGGAAAAACATTCAGTACTTC
-	TRBJ1-2	TRBV27	-	CASSLSMAGGNYGYTF	TGTGCCAGCAGTTTATCGATGGCGGGGGGGAACTATGGCTACACCTTC
-	TRBJ2-2	TRBV4-2	-	CASSQRLPTNTGELFF	TGTGCCAGCAGCCAAAGATTACCAACGAACACCGGGGAGCTGTTTTTT
-	TRBJ2-2	TRBV20-1	TRBD2	CSAPLSGRVGTGELFF	TGCAGTGCCCCACTTAGCGGGAGGGTCGGGACCGGGGAGCTGTTTTTT
many	TRBJ1-2	TRBV20-1	TRBD1	CSARSGTGGYGYTF	TGCAGTGCCCGATCCGGGACAGGGGGCTATGGCTACACCTTC
-	TRBJ2-7	TRBV11-1	TRBD2	CASSGKLGTSYNEQYF	TGTGCCAGCAGTGGGAAATTGGGGACTAGCTACAACGAGCAGTACTTC
many	TRBJ1-1	TRBV12-3/TRBV12-4	-	CASAQNTEAFF	TGTGCCTCTGCACAGAACACTGAAGCTTTCTTT
-	TRBJ1-1	TRBV28	TRBD1	CASSYTGGRTEAFF	TGTGCCAGCAGCTATACAGGGGGGAGAACTGAAGCTTTCTTT
many	TRBJ2-7	TRBV2	TRBD2	CARGLAGEQYF	TGTGCCAGGGGACTAGCGGGTGAGCAGTACTTC
many	TRBJ2-2	TRBV2	-	CASTSRRNTGELFF	TGTGCCAGCACTTCGCGTCGGAACACCGGGGAGCTGTTTTTT
-	TRBJ2-5	TRBV7-3	-	CASSLRASGTQYF	TGTGCCAGCAGCTTAAGGGCAAGTGGGACCCAGTACTTC
-	TRBJ1-5	TRBV5-4	-	CASSSRPPTSSNQPQHF	TGTGCCAGCAGCTCCCGCCCCCCTACGTCTAGCAATCAGCCCCAGCATTTT
many	TRBJ1-2	TRBV14	-	CASSPADGYGYTF	TGTGCCAGCAGCCCGGCCGATGGCTATGGCTACACCTTC
many	TRBJ2-7	TRBV11-2	-	CASSKLGKSYEQYF	TGTGCCAGCAGCAAACTCGGGAAGTCCTACGAGCAGTACTTC
many	TRBJ2-5	TRBV5-1	-	CASSHNRVGETQYF	TGCGCCAGCAGCCACAACAGGGTGGGGGAGACCCAGTACTTC
many	TRBJ1-5	TRBV5-1	TRBD1	CASSLQGPTTPQHF	TGCGCCAGCAGCTTACAGGGGCCTACGACTCCCCAGCATTTT
-	TRBJ2-7	TRBV5-1	TRBD1	CASSGGQVGEQYF	TGCGCCAGCAGCGGGGGACAGGTCGGCGAGCAGTACTTC
-	TRBJ1-1	TRBV9	TRBD1	CASSPADRGLHFTEAFF	TGTGCCAGCAGCCCAGCTGACAGGGGGCTCCACTTTACTGAAGCTTTCTTT
-	TRBJ1-1	TRBV5-1	-	CASSRDRQGAAFF	TGCGCCAGCAGCAGAGACAGGCAAGGGGCAGCTTTCTTT
-	TRBJ1-1	TRBV12-3/TRBV12-4	-	CASIYRARATEAFF	TGTGCCAGCATTTACAGGGCGAGGGCCACTGAAGCTTTCTTT
few	TRBJ2-2	TRBV12-3/TRBV12-4	-	CAARYSNTGELFF	TGTGCCGCGCGGTACTCCAACACCGGGGAGCTGTTTTTT
many	TRBJ2-2	TRBV20-1	TRBD2	CSAIPQGGGRNTGELFF	TGCAGTGCTATCCCGCAAGGCGGGGGAAGGAACACCGGGGAGCTGTTTTTT
-	TRBJ1-2	TRBV27	-	CVSSPQGVYGYTF	TGTGTCAGCAGTCCCCAAGGAGTCTATGGCTACACCTTC
few	TRBJ2-1	TRBV20-1	TRBD2	CSASSLAGEGDEQFF	TGCAGTGCTAGCTCCCTAGCGGGGGAGGGCGATGAGCAGTTCTTC
many	TRBJ1-2	TRBV5-1	-	CASSSGGGNYGYTF	TGCGCCAGCAGCTCCGGGGGAGGTAACTATGGCTACACCTTC
many	TRBJ1-1	TRBV10-1	TRBD1	CASSELLTGTGITEAFF	TGCGCCAGCAGTGAGTTACTAACCGGGACAGGGATCACTGAAGCTTTCTTT